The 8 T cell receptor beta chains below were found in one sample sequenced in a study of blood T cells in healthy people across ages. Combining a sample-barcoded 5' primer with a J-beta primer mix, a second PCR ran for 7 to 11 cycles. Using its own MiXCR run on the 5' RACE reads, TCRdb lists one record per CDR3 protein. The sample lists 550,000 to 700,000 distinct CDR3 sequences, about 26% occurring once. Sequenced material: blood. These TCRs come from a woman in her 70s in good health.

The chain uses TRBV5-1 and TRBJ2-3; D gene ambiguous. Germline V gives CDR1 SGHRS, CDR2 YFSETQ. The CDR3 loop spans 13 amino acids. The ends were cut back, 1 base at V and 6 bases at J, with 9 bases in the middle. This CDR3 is CASSLWFGDTQYF. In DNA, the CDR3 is TGCGCCAGCAGCTTGTGGTTTGGGGATACGCAGTATTTT.

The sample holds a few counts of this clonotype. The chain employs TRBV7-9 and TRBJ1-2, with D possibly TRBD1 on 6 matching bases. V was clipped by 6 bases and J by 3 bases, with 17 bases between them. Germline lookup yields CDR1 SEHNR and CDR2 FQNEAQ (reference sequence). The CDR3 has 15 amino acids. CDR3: CASSMGHPRDYGYTF. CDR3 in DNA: TGTGCCAGCAGTATGGGACACCCCAGGGACTATGGCTACACCTTC.

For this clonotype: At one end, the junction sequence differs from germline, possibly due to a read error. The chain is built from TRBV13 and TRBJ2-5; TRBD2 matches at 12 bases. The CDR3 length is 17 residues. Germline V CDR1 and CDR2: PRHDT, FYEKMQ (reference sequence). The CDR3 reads CAGSLAGTSGREETQYF. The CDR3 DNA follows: TGTGCCGGCAGCTTGGCCGGGACTAGCGGGCGAGAAGAGACCCAGTACTTC.

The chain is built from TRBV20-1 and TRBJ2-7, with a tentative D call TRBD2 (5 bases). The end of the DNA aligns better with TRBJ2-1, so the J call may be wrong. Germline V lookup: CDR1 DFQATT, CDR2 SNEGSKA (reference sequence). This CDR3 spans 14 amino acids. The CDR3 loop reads CSARARAQPGEQFF. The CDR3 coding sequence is TGCAGTGCTAGGGCGCGGGCCCAACCCGGTGAGCAGTTCTTC.

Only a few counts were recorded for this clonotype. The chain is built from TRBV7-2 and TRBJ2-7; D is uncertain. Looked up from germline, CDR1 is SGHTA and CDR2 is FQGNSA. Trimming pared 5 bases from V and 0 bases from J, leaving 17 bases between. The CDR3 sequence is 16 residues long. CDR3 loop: CASSLQTRGYSYEQYF. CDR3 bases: TGTGCCAGCAGCCTTCAGACGCGTGGGTACTCCTACGAGCAGTACTTC.

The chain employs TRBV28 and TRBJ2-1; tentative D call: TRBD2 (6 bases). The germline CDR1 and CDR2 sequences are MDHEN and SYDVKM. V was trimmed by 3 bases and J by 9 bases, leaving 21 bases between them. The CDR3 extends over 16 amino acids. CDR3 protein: CASSFQFGSGGGEQFF. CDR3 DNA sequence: TGTGCCAGCAGTTTTCAGTTTGGGAGTGGGGGAGGTGAGCAGTTCTTC.

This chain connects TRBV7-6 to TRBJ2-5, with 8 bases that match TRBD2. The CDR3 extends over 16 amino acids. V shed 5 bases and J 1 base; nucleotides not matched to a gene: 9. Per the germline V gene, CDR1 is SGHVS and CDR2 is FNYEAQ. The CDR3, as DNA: TGTGCCAGCAGCCCTATAGCGGGGACCTCCCAAGAGACCCAGTACTTC. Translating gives CASSPIAGTSQETQYF.

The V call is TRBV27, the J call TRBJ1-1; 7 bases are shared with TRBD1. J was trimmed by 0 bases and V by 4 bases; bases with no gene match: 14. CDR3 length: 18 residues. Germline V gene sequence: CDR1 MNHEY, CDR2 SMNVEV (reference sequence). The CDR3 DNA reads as TGTGCCAGCAGTTCACGACGGAGACAGGGACGTATGAACACTGAAGCTTTCTTT. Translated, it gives CASSSRRRQGRMNTEAFF.